Listed below are T cell receptor beta chains from one sample, sequenced in a study of T cell changes during pregnancy in multiple sclerosis. TCRdb keeps only in-frame clones here, not all; method: immunoSEQ multiplex PCR. The profile shows some 120,000 clones, about 93% of them singletons. This specimen consisted of peripheral blood, obtained before pregnancy. The origin of the receptors is a female donor with multiple sclerosis, enrolled in a pregnancy study. CDR3s include the opening cysteine and the closing phenylalanine or tryptophan. Each record gives: CDR3 length, J gene, D gene, V gene, clone size, CDR3 DNA, CDR3 protein. D genes are given only for firm matches. Rows may omit the clone size; those that give it use once, few, many or a size class.

>16|TRBJ2-1|NA|TRBV5-1|NA
TGCGCCAGCAGCTTACCTAGCGACTTCAAGGGGAATGAGCAGTTCTTC
CASSLPSDFKGNEQFF
>13|TRBJ2-2|NA|TRBV29-1|NA
TGCAGCGTCCGCAACACGGGGGACGGGGAGCTGTTTTTT
CSVRNTGDGELFF
>13|TRBJ1-2|TRBD1|TRBV19|few
TGTGCCAGTATCGGGACAGGATTCTATGGCTACACCTTC
CASIGTGFYGYTF
>13|TRBJ1-4|TRBD1|TRBV10-3|NA
TGTGCCACCACCCCGGGACAGGGCGAAAAACTGTTTTTT
CATTPGQGEKLFF
>15|TRBJ2-7|TRBD2|TRBV6-1|NA
TGTGCCAGCAGTGACGGACTAGCGGGAAGCTACGAGCAGTACTTC
CASSDGLAGSYEQYF
>16|TRBJ1-1|NA|TRBV30|NA
TGTGCCTGGAGTTTCGGTAGGGGACTCCTGAACACTGAAGCTTTCTTT
CAWSFGRGLLNTEAFF
>12|TRBJ1-3|NA|TRBV9|NA
TGTGCCAGCAGCCCAGTAGGTGGGCATCCTTTATTT
CASSPVGGHPLF
>12|TRBJ2-7|NA|TRBV6-6|once
TGTGCCAGCGGCTCCCCACCCTACGAGCAGTACTTC
CASGSPPYEQYF
>14|TRBJ1-2|TRBD1|TRBV5-5|NA
TGTGCCAGCAGCTTGGGGGACAGATACTATGGCTACACCTTC
CASSLGDRYYGYTF
>15|TRBJ2-1|NA|TRBV9|NA
TGTGCCAGCAGCTCCCAGGGGTCTTTGGCAAATGAGCAGTTCTTC
CASSSQGSLANEQFF
>15|TRBJ2-7|NA|TRBV10-3|NA
TGTGCCATCAGTGAGGGACGACAGGTTCTGTACGAGCAGTACTTC
CAISEGRQVLYEQYF
>16|TRBJ2-3|TRBD2|TRBV28|few
TGTGCCAGCAGTACATTAGCGGGAGAGGGGAATGGGGGGCAGTATTTT
CASSTLAGEGNGGQYF
>15|TRBJ1-2|NA|TRBV23-1|NA
TGCGCCAGCAGTCACCGGGAATCCCTGGGAGATGGCTACACCTTC
CASSHRESLGDGYTF
>16|TRBJ2-1|TRBD2|TRBV6-5|NA
TGTGCCAGCAGTTACACTGGACTAGCGGGAGGGAATGAGCAGTTCTTC
CASSYTGLAGGNEQFF
>13|TRBJ2-7|NA|TRBV30|NA
TGTGCCTGGAGTGTGCGGACACCCTACGAGCAGTACTTC
CAWSVRTPYEQYF
>14|TRBJ2-3|NA|TRBV5-1|NA
TGCGCCAGCAGCCCGAGGGGGGGGACAGATACGCAGTATTTT
CASSPRGGTDTQYF
>15|TRBJ1-5|NA|TRBV7-2|NA
TGTGCCAGCAGCTTAGCGCTGGGGGGGAATCAGCCCCAGCATTTT
CASSLALGGNQPQHF
>16|TRBJ2-1|NA|TRBV21-1|NA
TGTGCCAGCAGCTTTGGGGTCATGCGGGGGTGGAATGAGCAGTTCTTC
CASSFGVMRGWNEQFF
>15|TRBJ2-3|NA|TRBV5-4|NA
TGTGCCAGCAGCTCGGGCCTTCAGGGTTCAGATACGCAGTATTTT
CASSSGLQGSDTQYF
>16|TRBJ2-3|TRBD2|TRBV5-1|once
TGCGCCAGCAGCGCCGGACTAGCGCGCTTCACAGATACGCAGTATTTT
CASSAGLARFTDTQYF